What follows describes a single TCR beta chain. Its antigen is as yet unknown. The sample comes from a study of post-analysis software for immune sequencing data. The V gene's germline CDR1 is SGHVS and CDR2 FQNEAQ. The CDR3 extends over 15 amino acids. V gave up 6 bases and J gave up 2 bases; unmatched junction bases: 8. Unique molecular identifiers tagged the TCR beta cDNA libraries. TCRdb itself ran the PCR reads through MiXCR, one entry per CDR3 protein. The sample has 350,000 to 500,000 distinct CDR3 sequences, approximately 39% seen once. The study, taken as a whole, reports: The five TRBV segments detected at higher frequency in patients than in controls included TRBV5-6, TRBV5-1 and TRBV20-1.

This sequence joins TRBV7-8 and TRBJ2-3, with 7 bases matching TRBD2. This receptor was obtained from a girl aged 2-10 years with multiple sclerosis. The specimen sequenced was blood. CDR3 coding DNA: TGTGCCAGCAGACGTAAAAGGGACTACACAGATACGCAGTATTTT. Encoded protein: CASRRKRDYTDTQYF.